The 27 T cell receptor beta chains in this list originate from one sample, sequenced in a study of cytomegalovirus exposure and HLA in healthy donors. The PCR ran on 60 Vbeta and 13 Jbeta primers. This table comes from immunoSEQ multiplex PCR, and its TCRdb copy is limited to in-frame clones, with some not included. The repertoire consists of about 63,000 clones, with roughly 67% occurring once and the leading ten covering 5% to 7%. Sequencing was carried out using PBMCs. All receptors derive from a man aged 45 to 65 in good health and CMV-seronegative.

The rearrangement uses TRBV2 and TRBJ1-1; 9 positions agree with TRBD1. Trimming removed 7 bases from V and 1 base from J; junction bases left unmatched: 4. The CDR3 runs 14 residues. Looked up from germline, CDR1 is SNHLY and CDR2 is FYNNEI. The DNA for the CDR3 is TGTGCCAGCATACCGGGACAGGGGAACACTGAAGCTTTCTTT. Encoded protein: CASIPGQGNTEAFF.

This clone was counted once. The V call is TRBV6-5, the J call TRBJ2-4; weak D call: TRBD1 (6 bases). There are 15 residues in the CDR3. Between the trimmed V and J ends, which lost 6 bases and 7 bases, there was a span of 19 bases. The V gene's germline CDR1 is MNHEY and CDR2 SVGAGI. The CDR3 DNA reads TGTGCCAGCAGGAAGAGGACAGTTAAGGGGAACATTCAGTACTTC. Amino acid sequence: CASRKRTVKGNIQYF.

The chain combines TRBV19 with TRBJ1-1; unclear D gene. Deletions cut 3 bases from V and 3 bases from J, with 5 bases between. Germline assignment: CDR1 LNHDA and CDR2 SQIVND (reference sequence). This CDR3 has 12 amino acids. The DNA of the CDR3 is TGTGCCAGTAGTATGGAGGACACTGAAGCTTTCTTT. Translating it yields CASSMEDTEAFF.

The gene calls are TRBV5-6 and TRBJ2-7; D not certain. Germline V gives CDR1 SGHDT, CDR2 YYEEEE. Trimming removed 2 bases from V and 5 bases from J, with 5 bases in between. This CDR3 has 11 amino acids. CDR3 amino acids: CASSFNHEQYF. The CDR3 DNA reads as TGTGCCAGCAGCTTTAATCACGAGCAGTACTTC.

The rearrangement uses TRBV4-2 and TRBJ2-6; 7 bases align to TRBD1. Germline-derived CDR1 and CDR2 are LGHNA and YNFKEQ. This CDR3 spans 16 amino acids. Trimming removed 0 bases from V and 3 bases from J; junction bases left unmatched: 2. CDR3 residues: CASSQDWDSGANVLTF. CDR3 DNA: TGTGCCAGCAGCCAAGATTGGGACAGTGGGGCCAACGTCCTGACTTTC.

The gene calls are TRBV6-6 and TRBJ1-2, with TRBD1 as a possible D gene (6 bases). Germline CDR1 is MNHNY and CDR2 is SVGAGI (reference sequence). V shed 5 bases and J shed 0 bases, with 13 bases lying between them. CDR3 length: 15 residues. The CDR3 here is CASSLKQGANYGYTF. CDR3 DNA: TGTGCCAGCAGTCTCAAACAGGGAGCTAACTATGGCTACACCTTC.

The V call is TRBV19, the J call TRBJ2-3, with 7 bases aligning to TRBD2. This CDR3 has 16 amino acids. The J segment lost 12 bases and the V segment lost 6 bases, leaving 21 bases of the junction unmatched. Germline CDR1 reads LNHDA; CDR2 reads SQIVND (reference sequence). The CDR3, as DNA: TGTGCCAGTAGCCTTCTAGGCAGCGGGACTCACAACCCCCAGTATTTT. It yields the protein CASSLLGSGTHNPQYF.

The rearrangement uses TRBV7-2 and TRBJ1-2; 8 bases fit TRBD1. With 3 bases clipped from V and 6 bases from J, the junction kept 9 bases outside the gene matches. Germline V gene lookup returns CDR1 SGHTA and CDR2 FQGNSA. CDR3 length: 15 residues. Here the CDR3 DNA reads TGTGCCAGCAGCTTCAACTCAGGGGGCTCTGATGGCTACACCTTC. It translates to CASSFNSGGSDGYTF. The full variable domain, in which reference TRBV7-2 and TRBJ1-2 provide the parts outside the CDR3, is GAGVSQSPSNKVTEKGKDVELRCDPISGHTALYWYRQSLGQGLEFLIYFQGNSAPDKSGLPSDRFSAERTGGSVSTLTIQRTQQEDSAVYLCASSFNSGGSDGYTFGSGTRLTVV.

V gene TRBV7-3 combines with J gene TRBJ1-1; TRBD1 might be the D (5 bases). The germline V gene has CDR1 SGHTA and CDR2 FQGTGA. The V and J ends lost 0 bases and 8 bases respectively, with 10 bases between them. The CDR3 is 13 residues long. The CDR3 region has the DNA TGTGCCAGCAGCTTAACAGGAGGGGAAGAAGCTTTCTTT. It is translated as CASSLTGGEEAFF.

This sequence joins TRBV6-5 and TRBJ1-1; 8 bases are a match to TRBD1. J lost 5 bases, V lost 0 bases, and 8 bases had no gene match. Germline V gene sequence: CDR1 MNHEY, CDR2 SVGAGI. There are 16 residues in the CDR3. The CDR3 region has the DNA TGTGCCAGCAGTTACTCGAGGCAGGGGGCCAGGACTGAAGCTTTCTTT. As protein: CASSYSRQGARTEAFF.

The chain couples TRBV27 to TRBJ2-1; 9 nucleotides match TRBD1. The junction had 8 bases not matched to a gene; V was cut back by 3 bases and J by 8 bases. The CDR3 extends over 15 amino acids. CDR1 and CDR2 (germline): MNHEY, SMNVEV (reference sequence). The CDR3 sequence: CASSFEGQGWDEQFF. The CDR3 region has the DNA TGTGCCAGCAGTTTTGAAGGACAGGGGTGGGATGAGCAGTTCTTC.

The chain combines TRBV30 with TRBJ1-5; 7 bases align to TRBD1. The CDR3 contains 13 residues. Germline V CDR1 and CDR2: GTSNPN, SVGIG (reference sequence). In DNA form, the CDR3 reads TGTGCTTACTCTGAGGGGGCGGGTCAGCCCCAGCATTTT. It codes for CAYSEGAGQPQHF.

CDR3 sequence: CASSNGGAYNEQFF. CDR3 in DNA: TGTGCCAGCAGCAACGGGGGGGCTTACAATGAGCAGTTCTTC. The rearrangement uses TRBV5-6 and TRBJ2-1; TRBD2 matches 8 bases. This CDR3 has 14 amino acids. V dropped 4 bases and J dropped 4; count of bases not matched to a gene: 4. The germline gives CDR1 SGHDT, CDR2 YYEEEE.

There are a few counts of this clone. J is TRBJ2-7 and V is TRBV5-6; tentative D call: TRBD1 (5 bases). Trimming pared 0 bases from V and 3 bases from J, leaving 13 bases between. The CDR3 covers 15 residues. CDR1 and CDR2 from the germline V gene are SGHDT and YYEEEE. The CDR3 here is CASSLVGTGGYEQYF. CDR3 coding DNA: TGTGCCAGCAGCTTGGTAGGAACAGGCGGCTACGAGCAGTACTTC.

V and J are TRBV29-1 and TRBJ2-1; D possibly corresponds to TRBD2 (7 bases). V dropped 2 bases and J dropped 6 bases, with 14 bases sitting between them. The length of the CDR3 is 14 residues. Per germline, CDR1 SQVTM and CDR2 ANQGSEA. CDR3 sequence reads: CSVESGTQINEQFF. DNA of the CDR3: TGCAGCGTTGAAAGCGGGACACAGATCAATGAGCAGTTCTTC.

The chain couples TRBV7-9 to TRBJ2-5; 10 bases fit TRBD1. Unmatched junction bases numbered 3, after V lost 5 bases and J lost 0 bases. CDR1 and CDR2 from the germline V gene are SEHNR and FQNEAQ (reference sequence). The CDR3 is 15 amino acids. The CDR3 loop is CASSQGQGNQETQYF. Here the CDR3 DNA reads TGTGCCAGCAGCCAGGGACAGGGGAACCAAGAGACCCAGTACTTC.

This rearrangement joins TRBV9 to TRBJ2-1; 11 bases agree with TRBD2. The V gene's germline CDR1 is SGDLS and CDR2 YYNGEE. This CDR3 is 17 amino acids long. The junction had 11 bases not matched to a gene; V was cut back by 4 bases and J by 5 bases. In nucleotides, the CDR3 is TGTGCCAGCAGCCCTCCCCCCGGGACTAGCGGCGACAATGAGCAGTTCTTC. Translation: CASSPPPGTSGDNEQFF.

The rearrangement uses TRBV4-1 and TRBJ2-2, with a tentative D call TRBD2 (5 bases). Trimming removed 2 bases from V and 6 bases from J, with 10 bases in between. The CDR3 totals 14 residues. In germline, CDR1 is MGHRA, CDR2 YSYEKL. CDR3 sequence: CASSQYLGAGELFF. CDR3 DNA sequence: TGCGCCAGCAGCCAATACCTCGGGGCCGGGGAGCTGTTTTTT.

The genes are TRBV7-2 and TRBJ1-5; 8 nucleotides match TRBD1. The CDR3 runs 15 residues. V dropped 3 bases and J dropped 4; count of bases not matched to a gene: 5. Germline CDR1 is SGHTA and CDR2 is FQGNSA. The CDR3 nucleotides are TGTGCCAGCAGCTTCGGACAGGGCGCTAATCAGCCCCAGCATTTT. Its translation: CASSFGQGANQPQHF.

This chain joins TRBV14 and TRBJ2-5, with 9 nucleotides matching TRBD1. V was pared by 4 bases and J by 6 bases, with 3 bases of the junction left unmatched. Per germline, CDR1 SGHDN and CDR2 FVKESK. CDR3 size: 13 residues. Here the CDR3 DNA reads TGTGCCAGCAGCCCGGACAGGGGTCAGACCCAGTACTTC. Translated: CASSPDRGQTQYF.

CDR3 nucleotides: TGCGCCAGCAGCCGAGTGAACACTGAAGCTTTCTTT. Its translation is CASSRVNTEAFF. The chain combines TRBV4-1 with TRBJ1-1; no clear D gene. The CDR3 consists of 12 residues. Trimming removed 4 bases at V and 0 bases at J, with 3 bases between. The germline V gene has CDR1 MGHRA and CDR2 YSYEKL.

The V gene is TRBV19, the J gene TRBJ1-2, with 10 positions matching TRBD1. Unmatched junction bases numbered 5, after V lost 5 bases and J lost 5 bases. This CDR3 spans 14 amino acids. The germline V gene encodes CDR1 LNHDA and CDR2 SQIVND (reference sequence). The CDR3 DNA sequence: TGTGCCAGTAGTGTCCGGACAGGGGGATATGGCTACACCTTC. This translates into CASSVRTGGYGYTF.

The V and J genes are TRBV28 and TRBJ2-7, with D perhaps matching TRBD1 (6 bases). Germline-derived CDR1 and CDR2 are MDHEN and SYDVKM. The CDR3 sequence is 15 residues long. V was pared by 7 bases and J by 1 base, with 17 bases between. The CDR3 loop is CASIPGGRASYEQYF. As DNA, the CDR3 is TGTGCCAGCATCCCTGGGGGCAGGGCTTCCTACGAGCAGTACTTC.

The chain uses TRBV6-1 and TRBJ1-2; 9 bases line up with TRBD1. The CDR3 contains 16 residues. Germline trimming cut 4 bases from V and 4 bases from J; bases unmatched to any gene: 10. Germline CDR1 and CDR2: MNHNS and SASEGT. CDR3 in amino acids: CASSGGGQGSLYGYTF. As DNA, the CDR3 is TGTGCCAGCAGTGGAGGGGGACAGGGAAGTCTCTATGGCTACACCTTC.

In nucleotides, the CDR3 is TGTGCCAGTACCCAGGGGGCCGATGGCTACACCTTC. It is translated as CASTQGADGYTF. V gene TRBV19 combines with J gene TRBJ1-2; 8 bases are shared with TRBD1. The CDR3 spans 12 residues. Germline loops: CDR1 LNHDA, CDR2 SQIVND (reference sequence). V lost 7 bases, J lost 6 bases, and 4 bases stayed unmatched.

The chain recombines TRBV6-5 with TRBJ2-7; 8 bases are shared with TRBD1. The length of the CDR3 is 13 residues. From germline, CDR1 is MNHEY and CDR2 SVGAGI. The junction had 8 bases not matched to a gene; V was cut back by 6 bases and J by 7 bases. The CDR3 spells CASRMTGAGEQYF. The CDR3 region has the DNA TGTGCCAGCAGGATGACAGGGGCGGGGGAGCAGTACTTC.

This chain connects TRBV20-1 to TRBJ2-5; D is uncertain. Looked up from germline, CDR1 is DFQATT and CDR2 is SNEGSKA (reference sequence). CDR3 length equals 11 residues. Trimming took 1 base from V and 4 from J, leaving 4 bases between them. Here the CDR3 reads CSARASETQYF. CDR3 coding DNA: TGCAGTGCTAGAGCGTCAGAGACCCAGTACTTC.